This TCR beta chain originates from a study of cytomegalovirus exposure and HLA in healthy donors. Researchers ran the PCR with 60 Vbeta and 13 Jbeta primers. Profiled with immunoSEQ multiplex PCR; TCRdb holds only in-frame clones, not every one. Among some 200,000 clones listed, roughly 80% were seen once. Study-wide findings and caveats: Some V segments, including TRBV6-2 and TRBV6-3, were excluded as indistinguishable.

This clone was counted a single time. Its specificity is unknown. From germline, CDR1 is SGDLS and CDR2 YYNGEE. The CDR3 runs to 15 residues. V lost 2 bases to trimming and J lost 4 bases; unmatched junction nucleotides: 4. Those who donated were healthy bone marrow donors. The chain uses TRBV9 and TRBJ2-3, with 10 positions matching TRBD2. Sequenced input: PBMCs. This sequence originates from a boy aged 5-17 years in good health and CMV-seronegative. CDR3 DNA sequence: TGTGCCAGCAGCGTCGGGAGCGGGAGGGCAGATACGCAGTATTTT. Its protein is CASSVGSGRADTQYF.